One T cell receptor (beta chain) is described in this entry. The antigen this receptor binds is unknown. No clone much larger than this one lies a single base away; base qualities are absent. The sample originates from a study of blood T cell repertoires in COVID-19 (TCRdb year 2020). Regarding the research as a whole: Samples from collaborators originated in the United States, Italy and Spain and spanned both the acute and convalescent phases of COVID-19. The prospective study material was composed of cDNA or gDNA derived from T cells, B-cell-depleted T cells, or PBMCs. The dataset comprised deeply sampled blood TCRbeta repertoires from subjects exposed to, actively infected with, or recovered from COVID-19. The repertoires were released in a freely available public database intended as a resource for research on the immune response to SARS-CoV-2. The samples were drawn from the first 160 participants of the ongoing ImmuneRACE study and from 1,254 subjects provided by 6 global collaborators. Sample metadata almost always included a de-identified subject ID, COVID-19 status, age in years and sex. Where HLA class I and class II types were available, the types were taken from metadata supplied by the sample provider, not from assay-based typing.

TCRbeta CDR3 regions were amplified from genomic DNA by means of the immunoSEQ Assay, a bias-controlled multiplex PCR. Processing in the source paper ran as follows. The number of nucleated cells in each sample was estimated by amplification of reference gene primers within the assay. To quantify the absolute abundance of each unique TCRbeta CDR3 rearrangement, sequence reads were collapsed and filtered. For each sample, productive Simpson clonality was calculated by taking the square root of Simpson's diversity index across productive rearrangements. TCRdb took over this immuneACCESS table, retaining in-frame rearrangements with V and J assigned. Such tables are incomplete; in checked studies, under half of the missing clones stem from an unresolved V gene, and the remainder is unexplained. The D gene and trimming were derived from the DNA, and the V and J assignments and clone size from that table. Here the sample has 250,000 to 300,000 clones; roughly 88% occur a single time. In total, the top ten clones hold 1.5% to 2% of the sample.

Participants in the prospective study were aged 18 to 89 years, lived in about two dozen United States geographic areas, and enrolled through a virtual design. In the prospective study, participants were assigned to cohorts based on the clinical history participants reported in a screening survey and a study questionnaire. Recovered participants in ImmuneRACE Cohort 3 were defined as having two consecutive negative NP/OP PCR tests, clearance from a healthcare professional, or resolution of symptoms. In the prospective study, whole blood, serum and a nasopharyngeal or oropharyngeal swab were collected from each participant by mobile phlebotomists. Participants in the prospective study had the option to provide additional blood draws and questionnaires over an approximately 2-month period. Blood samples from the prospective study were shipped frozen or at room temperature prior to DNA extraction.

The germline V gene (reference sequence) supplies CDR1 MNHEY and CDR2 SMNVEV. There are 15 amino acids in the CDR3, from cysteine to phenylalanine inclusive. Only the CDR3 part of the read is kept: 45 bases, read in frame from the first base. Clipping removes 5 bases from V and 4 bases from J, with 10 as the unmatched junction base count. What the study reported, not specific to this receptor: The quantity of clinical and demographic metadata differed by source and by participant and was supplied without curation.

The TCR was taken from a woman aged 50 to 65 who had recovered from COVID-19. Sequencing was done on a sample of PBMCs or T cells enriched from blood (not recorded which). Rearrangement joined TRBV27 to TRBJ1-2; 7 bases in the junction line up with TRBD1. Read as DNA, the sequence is TGTGCCAGCAGTGGGTTCCATGGGGACAGCTATGGCTACACCTTC. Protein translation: CASSGFHGDSYGYTF.